Given below is one T cell receptor (beta chain) in context. In the PCR, 60 Vbeta and 13 Jbeta primers were used. The protocol was immunoSEQ multiplex PCR, while the TCRdb copy is restricted to in-frame clones and leaves out a portion. Found here are approximately 130,000 clones, 75% to 85% of them singletons; the top ten hold just over 8%. The data derive from a study of cytomegalovirus exposure and HLA in healthy donors. The sequenced sample was PBMCs. This TCR was recovered from a woman in her fifties or sixties in good health and CMV-seropositive.

CDR3 loop: CASMAILADGSYNEQFF. CDR3 nucleotide sequence: TGTGCCAGCATGGCGATACTAGCGGACGGCTCCTACAATGAGCAGTTCTTC. This sequence joins TRBV2 and TRBJ2-1; 8 bases fit TRBD2. Per the germline V gene, CDR1 is SNHLY and CDR2 is FYNNEI. V lost 7 bases and J lost 0; bases outside the gene matches: 11. The CDR3 is 17 residues long.